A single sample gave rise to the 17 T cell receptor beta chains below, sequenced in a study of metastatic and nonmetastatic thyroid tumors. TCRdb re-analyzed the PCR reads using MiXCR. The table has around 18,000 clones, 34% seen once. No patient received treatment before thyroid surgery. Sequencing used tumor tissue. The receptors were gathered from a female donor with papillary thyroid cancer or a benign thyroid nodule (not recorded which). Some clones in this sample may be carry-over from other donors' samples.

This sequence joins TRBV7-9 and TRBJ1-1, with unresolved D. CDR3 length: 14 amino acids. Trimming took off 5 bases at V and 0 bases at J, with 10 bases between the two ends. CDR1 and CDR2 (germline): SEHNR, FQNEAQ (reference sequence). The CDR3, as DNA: TGTGCCAGCAGCCTTACAGATATGAACACTGAAGCTTTCTTT. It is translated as CASSLTDMNTEAFF.

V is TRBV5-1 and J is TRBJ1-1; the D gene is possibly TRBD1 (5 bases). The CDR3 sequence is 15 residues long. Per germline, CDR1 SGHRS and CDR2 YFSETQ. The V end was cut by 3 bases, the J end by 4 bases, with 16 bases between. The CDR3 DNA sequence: TGCGCCAGCAGCTCCCTGGCAGGGCCCCCCACTGAAGCTTTCTTT. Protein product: CASSSLAGPPTEAFF.

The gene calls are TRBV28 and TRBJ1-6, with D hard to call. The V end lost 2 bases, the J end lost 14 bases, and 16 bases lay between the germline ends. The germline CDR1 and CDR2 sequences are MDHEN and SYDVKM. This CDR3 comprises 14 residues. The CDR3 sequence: CASSLVGSEPALHF. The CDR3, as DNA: TGTGCCAGCAGTTTAGTAGGAAGTGAACCGGCCCTCCACTTT. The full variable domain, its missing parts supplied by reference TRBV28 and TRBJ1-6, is DVKVTQSSRYLVKRTGEKVFLECVQDMDHENMFWYRQDPGLGLRLIYFSYDVKMKEKGDIPEGYSVSREKKERFSLILESASTNQTSMYLCASSLVGSEPALHFGNGTRLTVT.

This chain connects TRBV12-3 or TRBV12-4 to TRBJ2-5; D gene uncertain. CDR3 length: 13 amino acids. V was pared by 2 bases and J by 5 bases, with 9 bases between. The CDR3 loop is CASSLPVVETQYF. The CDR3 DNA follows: TGTGCCAGCAGTTTACCGGTTGTCGAGACCCAGTACTTC.

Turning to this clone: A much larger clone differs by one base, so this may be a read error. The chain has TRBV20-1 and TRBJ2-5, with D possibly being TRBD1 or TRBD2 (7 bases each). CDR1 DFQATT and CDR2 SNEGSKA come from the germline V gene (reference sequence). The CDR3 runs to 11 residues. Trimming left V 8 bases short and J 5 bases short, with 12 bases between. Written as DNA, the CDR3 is TGCAGTTCCAGGGGGGGGGAGACCCAGTACTTC. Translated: CSSRGGETQYF.

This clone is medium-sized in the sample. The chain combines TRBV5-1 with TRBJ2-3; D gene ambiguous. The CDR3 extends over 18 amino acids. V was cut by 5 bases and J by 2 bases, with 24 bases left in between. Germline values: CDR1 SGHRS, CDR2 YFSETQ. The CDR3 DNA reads TGCGCCAGCAGTCGCTTGGTCCTCGGTGGAGCTAACACAGATACGCAGTATTTT. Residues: CASSRLVLGGANTDTQYF.

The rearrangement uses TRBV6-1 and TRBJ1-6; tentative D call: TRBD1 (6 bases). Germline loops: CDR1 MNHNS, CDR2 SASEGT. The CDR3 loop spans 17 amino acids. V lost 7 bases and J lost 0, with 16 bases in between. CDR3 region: CASKGVTDRSYNSPLHF. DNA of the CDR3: TGTGCCAGCAAGGGGGTAACAGACCGCTCCTATAATTCACCCCTCCACTTT.

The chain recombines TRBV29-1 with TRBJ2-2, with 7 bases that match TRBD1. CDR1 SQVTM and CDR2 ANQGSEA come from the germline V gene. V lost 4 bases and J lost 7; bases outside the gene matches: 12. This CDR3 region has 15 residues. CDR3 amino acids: CSVGQGRKASGELFF. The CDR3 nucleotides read TGCAGCGTTGGACAGGGACGTAAAGCAAGCGGGGAGCTGTTTTTT.

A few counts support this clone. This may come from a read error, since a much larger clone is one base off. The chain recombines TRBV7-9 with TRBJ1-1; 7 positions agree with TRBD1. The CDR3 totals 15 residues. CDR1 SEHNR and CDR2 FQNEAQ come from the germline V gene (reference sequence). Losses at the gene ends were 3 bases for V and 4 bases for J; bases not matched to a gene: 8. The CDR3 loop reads CASSFLLQGGTEAFF. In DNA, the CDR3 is TGTGCCAGCAGCTTTCTACTCCAGGGGGGCACTGAAGCTTTCTTT. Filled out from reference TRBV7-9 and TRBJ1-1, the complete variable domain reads DTGVSQNPRHKITKRGQNVTFRCDPISEHNRLYWYRQTLGQGPEFLTYFQNEAQLEKSRLLSDRFSAERPKGSFSTLEIQRTEQGDSAMYLCASSFLLQGGTEAFFGQGTRLTVV.

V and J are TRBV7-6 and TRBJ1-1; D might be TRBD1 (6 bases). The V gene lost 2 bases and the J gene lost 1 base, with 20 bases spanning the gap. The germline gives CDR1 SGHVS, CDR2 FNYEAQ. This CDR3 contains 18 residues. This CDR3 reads CASSLSSWGRDKNTEAFF. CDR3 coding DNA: TGTGCCAGCAGCTTAAGCTCTTGGGGGCGGGACAAGAACACTGAAGCTTTCTTT.

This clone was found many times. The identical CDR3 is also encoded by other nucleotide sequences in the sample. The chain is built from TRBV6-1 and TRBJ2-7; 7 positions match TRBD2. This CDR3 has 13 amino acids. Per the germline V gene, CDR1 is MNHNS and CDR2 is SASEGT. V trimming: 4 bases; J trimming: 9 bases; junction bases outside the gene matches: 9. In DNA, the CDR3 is TGTGCCAGCAGTGTAGGCAGCCCGGGGGGGCAGTACTTC. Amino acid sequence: CASSVGSPGGQYF.

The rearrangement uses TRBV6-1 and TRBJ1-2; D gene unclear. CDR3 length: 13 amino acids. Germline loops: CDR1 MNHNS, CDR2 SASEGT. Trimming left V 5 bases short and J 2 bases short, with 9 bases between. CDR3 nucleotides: TGTGCCAGCAGTCTGGACGGAAACTATGGCTACACCTTC. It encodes CASSLDGNYGYTF.

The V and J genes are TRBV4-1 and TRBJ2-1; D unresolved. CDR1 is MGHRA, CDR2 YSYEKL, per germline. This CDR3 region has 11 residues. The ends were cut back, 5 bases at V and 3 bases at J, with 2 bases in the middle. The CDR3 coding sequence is TGCGCCAGCAGCGGCTACAATGAGCAGTTCTTC. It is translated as CASSGYNEQFF.

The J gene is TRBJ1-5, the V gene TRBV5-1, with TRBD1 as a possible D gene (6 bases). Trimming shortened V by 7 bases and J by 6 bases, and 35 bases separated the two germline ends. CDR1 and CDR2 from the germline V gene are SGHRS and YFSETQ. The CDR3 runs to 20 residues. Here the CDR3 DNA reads TGCGCCAGCGCCAGCAAGCGGGGGCCAACGAGGGGGTCTGGAATTCAGCCCCAGCATTTT. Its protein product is CASASKRGPTRGSGIQPQHF. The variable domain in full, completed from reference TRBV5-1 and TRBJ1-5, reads KAGVTQTPRYLIKTRGQQVTLSCSPISGHRSVSWYQQTPGQGLQFLFEYFSETQRNKGNFPGRFSGRQFSNSRSEMNVSTLELGDSALYLCASASKRGPTRGSGIQPQHFGDGTRLSIL.

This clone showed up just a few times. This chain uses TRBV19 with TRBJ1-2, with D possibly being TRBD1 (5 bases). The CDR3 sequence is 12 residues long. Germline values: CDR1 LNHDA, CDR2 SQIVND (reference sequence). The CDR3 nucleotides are TGTGACGCCGGGGGGTTCACGCGGGGCTACACCTTC. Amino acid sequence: CDAGGFTRGYTF.

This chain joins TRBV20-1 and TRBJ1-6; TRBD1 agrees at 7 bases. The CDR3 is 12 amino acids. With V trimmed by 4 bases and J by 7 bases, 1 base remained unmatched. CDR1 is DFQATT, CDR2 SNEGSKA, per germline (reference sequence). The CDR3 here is CSAKTGNSPLHF. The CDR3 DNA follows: TGCAGTGCTAAGACAGGGAATTCACCCCTCCACTTT.

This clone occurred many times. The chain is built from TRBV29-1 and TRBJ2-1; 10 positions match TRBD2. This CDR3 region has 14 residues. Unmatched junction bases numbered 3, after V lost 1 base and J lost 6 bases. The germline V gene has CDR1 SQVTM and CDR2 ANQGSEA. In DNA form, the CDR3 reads TGCAGCGTTGAAGGGCTAGCGGGAGCCAATGAGCAGTTCTTC. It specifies CSVEGLAGANEQFF.